Listed here are 30 T cell receptor beta chains from one sample, sequenced in a study of shared clonotypes between healthy human individuals. The data were produced by immunoSEQ multiplex PCR, yet TCRdb's version contains in-frame clones alone and is incomplete. The sample lists 2,500,000 or so clones; under 95% were seen once. The source material was naive CD4+ T cells from PBMCs. This sample's subset: CD45RA+ positively selected. The receptors come from a man younger than 30 in good health. Some clones in this sample may be carry-over from other donors' samples.

The chain couples TRBV5-1 to TRBJ1-4; perhaps TRBD1 as D (6 bases). Germline V CDR1 and CDR2: SGHRS, YFSETQ. V dropped 0 bases and J dropped 4 bases, with 10 bases sitting between them. The CDR3 totals 15 residues. CDR3 DNA sequence: TGCGCCAGCAGCTTGGCAGGGGCCCTTAATGAAAAACTGTTTTTT. Protein product: CASSLAGALNEKLFF.

The rearrangement uses TRBV29-1 and TRBJ1-1; 7 bases are shared with TRBD1. The CDR3 contains 13 residues. Trimming at V came to 7 bases and at J to 3 bases, leaving 8 bases not matched to a gene. Germline-derived CDR1 and CDR2 are SQVTM and ANQGSEA. CDR3 sequence reads: CSARQGKDTEAFF. For the CDR3, the DNA is TGCAGCGCTCGACAGGGAAAGGACACTGAAGCTTTCTTT.

Note on this clone: The same CDR3 is also encoded by other DNA sequences in this sample. CDR3 DNA: TGTGCCAGCAGCCGCGGACTAGCGGGAGTCGAGACCCAGTACTTC. Amino acids: CASSRGLAGVETQYF. The V gene is TRBV14, the J gene TRBJ2-5; 13 positions match TRBD2. V lost 4 bases to trimming and J lost 5 bases; unmatched junction nucleotides: 4. Germline V gene sequence: CDR1 SGHDN, CDR2 FVKESK. The CDR3 covers 15 residues.

J is TRBJ2-3 and V is TRBV6-1, with a tentative D call TRBD1 (6 bases). The length of the CDR3 is 15 residues. V dropped 8 bases and J dropped 1 base, with 16 bases sitting between them. Germline V lookup: CDR1 MNHNS, CDR2 SASEGT. In nucleotides, the CDR3 is TGTGCCAGCCACCTTACAGGGCTGGGCACAGATACGCAGTATTTT. This encodes CASHLTGLGTDTQYF.

About this clone itself: The identical CDR3 is also encoded by other nucleotide sequences in the sample. The chain has TRBV18 and TRBJ1-2; 10 positions match TRBD1. V lost 3 bases, J lost 3 bases, and 4 bases stayed unmatched. The CDR3 is 15 amino acids. Germline CDR1 is KGHSH and CDR2 is LQKENI. The CDR3 is CASSPGQGSDYGYTF. The CDR3 DNA sequence: TGTGCCAGCTCACCGGGACAGGGGAGCGACTATGGCTACACCTTC.

The genes are TRBV11-2 and TRBJ2-7, with D possibly called TRBD1 or TRBD2 (5 bases each). Trimming cost V 1 base and J 3 bases, with 13 bases left between them. This CDR3 is built from 15 residues. Germline V gene sequence: CDR1 SGHAT, CDR2 FQNNGV. In DNA, the CDR3 is TGTGCCAGCAGCTTAGGAGGGCAGGGAATCTACGAGCAGTACTTC. This translates into CASSLGGQGIYEQYF.

V is TRBV28 and J is TRBJ1-1; 7 bases are shared with TRBD1. The CDR3 is 14 amino acids. The germline CDR1 and CDR2 sequences are MDHEN and SYDVKM. V lost 3 bases and J lost 3; bases outside the gene matches: 4. The CDR3 nucleotides read TGTGCCAGCAGTTTGGGCAGGGGGGACACTGAAGCTTTCTTT. Translation: CASSLGRGDTEAFF.

With regard to this clone: Additional DNA sequences in this sample encode the identical CDR3. The J gene is TRBJ2-1, the V gene TRBV5-1, with 11 bases aligning to TRBD2. The V and J ends lost 4 bases and 3 bases, in that order; junction bases with no gene match: 3. There are 15 residues in the CDR3. Germline CDR1 and CDR2: SGHRS and YFSETQ. CDR3 sequence reads: CASSAGTSGYNEQFF. CDR3 coding DNA: TGCGCCAGCAGCGCCGGGACTAGCGGCTACAATGAGCAGTTCTTC.

For this clone: Different DNA sequences within this sample yield the same CDR3. The chain recombines TRBV7-9 with TRBJ2-7; D is unclear. With 4 bases removed from V and 7 bases from J, the gap between germline ends came to 8 bases. The CDR3 loop spans 11 amino acids. CDR1 is SEHNR, CDR2 FQNEAQ, per germline (reference sequence). CDR3 DNA sequence: TGTGCCAGCAGCTATATAGGAGAGCAGTACTTC. It encodes CASSYIGEQYF.

This chain connects TRBV7-2 to TRBJ1-1; D uncertain. The CDR3 extends over 13 amino acids. Trimming shortened V by 5 bases and J by 1 base, and 8 bases separated the two germline ends. The germline V gene has CDR1 SGHTA and CDR2 FQGNSA. CDR3: CASSTAANTEAFF. The CDR3 DNA is TGTGCCAGCAGCACTGCAGCGAACACTGAAGCTTTCTTT.

The CDR3 is CASSPRTENQPQHF. CDR3 bases: TGTGCCAGCAGCCCAAGGACAGAAAATCAGCCCCAGCATTTT. This chain joins TRBV6-6 and TRBJ1-5; maybe TRBD1 (6 bases). Germline loops: CDR1 MNHNY, CDR2 SVGAGI (reference sequence). The CDR3 is 14 residues long. V was pared by 6 bases and J by 4 bases, with 13 bases between.

The J gene is TRBJ1-3, the V gene TRBV7-6; TRBD1 might be the D (5 bases). This CDR3 contains 17 residues. V gave up 5 bases and J gave up 0 bases, with 17 bases separating them. Per germline, CDR1 SGHVS and CDR2 FNYEAQ. CDR3 bases: TGTGCCAGCAGCCCCCAGGGACCGGCAAACTCTGGAAACACCATATATTTT. This translates into CASSPQGPANSGNTIYF.

This rearrangement joins TRBV5-1 to TRBJ2-2; D possibly corresponds to TRBD2 (5 bases). This CDR3 has 14 amino acids. Germline CDR1 reads SGHRS; CDR2 reads YFSETQ. V gave up 6 bases and J gave up 0 bases, with 9 bases separating them. Here the CDR3 DNA reads TGCGCCAGCAAACCACTAGCGAACACCGGGGAGCTGTTTTTT. This sequence encodes CASKPLANTGELFF.

The chain is built from TRBV29-1 and TRBJ1-2, with a weak D call TRBD1 (6 bases). Looked up from germline, CDR1 is SQVTM and CDR2 is ANQGSEA. Trimming took off 7 bases at V and 4 bases at J, with 22 bases between the two ends. The length of the CDR3 is 15 residues. CDR3 sequence reads: CSASPARGAGYGYTF. DNA of the CDR3: TGCAGCGCTAGCCCCGCCAGGGGCGCCGGCTATGGCTACACCTTC.

This chain connects TRBV6-5 to TRBJ2-2, with 12 bases matching TRBD1. The CDR3 covers 15 residues. The germline V gene encodes CDR1 MNHEY and CDR2 SVGAGI. V trimming: 2 bases; J trimming: 6 bases; junction bases outside the gene matches: 1. The CDR3 region is CASSYRDRGPGELFF. CDR3 nucleotides: TGTGCCAGCAGTTACCGGGACAGGGGGCCCGGGGAGCTGTTTTTT.

V usage is TRBV18 and J usage is TRBJ2-6; 9 bases agree with TRBD1. The CDR3 covers 19 residues. Germline V lookup: CDR1 KGHSH, CDR2 LQKENI. With 3 bases clipped from V and 1 base from J, the junction kept 10 bases outside the gene matches. The CDR3 sequence: CASSPPTGGTSSGANVLTF. The CDR3 DNA reads as TGTGCCAGCTCACCCCCCACAGGGGGCACGTCGTCTGGGGCCAACGTCCTGACTTTC.

The chain uses TRBV5-1 and TRBJ2-7; weak D call: TRBD1 (5 bases). Trimming took off 0 bases at V and 6 bases at J, with 19 bases between the two ends. The CDR3 consists of 16 residues. CDR1 and CDR2 from the germline V gene are SGHRS and YFSETQ. The CDR3 region is CASSLEGIRWGGEQYF. For the CDR3, the DNA is TGCGCCAGCAGCTTGGAGGGGATCAGGTGGGGTGGCGAGCAGTACTTC.

This chain joins TRBV5-4 and TRBJ2-4; D possibly corresponds to TRBD1 (6 bases). From germline, CDR1 is SGHNT and CDR2 YYREEE (reference sequence). The CDR3 extends over 15 amino acids. The germline V and J ends were trimmed by 4 bases and 3 bases, with 14 bases remaining between them. The DNA of the CDR3 is TGTGCCAGCAGCGGCCAGGGGTCCCTCAAAAACATTCAGTACTTC. Encoded protein: CASSGQGSLKNIQYF. Combining the CDR3 with reference TRBV5-4 and TRBJ2-4 gives the whole variable domain ETGVTQSPTHLIKTRGQQVTLRCSSQSGHNTVSWYQQALGQGPQFIFQYYREEENGRGNFPPRFSGLQFPNYSSELNVNALELDDSALYLCASSGQGSLKNIQYFGAGTRLSVL.

This chain uses TRBV2 with TRBJ1-4; D is possibly TRBD1 (6 bases). This CDR3 spans 14 amino acids. V was clipped by 11 bases and J by 0 bases, with 13 bases between them. Looked up from germline, CDR1 is SNHLY and CDR2 is FYNNEI. CDR3 nucleotide sequence: TGTGCCGGACAGAGGGAGCCAACTAATGAAAAACTGTTTTTT. Its translation: CAGQREPTNEKLFF.

The chain combines TRBV11-2 with TRBJ2-7; D call uncertain. The CDR3 loop spans 13 amino acids. Trimming cost V 1 base and J 3 bases, with 7 bases left between them. Germline lookup yields CDR1 SGHAT and CDR2 FQNNGV. The chain's CDR3 is CASSLGNYYEQYF. CDR3 sequence (DNA): TGTGCCAGCAGCTTAGGCAATTACTACGAGCAGTACTTC. Full variable domain (rest looked up from reference TRBV11-2 and TRBJ2-7): EAGVAQSPRYKIIEKRQSVAFWCNPISGHATLYWYQQILGQGPKLLIQFQNNGVVDDSQLPKDRFSAERLKGVDSTLKIQPAKLEDSAVYLCASSLGNYYEQYFGPGTRLTVT.

The chain combines TRBV1 with TRBJ2-4; the DNA was not compared with TRBD1, the D call given in the table. TRBV1 is a known pseudogene. This CDR3 is 16 amino acids long. This CDR3 is CTSSLRTGTAKNIQYF. The CDR3 DNA sequence: TGCACCAGCAGCCTTCGGACAGGGACAGCCAAAAACATTCAGTACTTC.

This rearrangement joins TRBV18 to TRBJ1-5, with TRBD1 identical over 8 bases. Trimming took 2 bases from V and 6 from J; bases not matched to a gene: 12. This CDR3 spans 17 amino acids. Germline lookup yields CDR1 KGHSH and CDR2 LQKENI. In DNA, the CDR3 is TGTGCCAGCTCACCAAACCCGGTGGACAGGGTCAGTCAGCCCCAGCATTTT. It encodes CASSPNPVDRVSQPQHF.

About this clone itself: Because the CDR3's place on the DNA is in doubt, the DNA is left out and the CDR3 is given as listed by TCRdb. The chain has TRBV7-2 and TRBJ2-7; the DNA was not used to check the table's D call, TRBD1. The CDR3 has 12 residues if both end residues are counted. CDR1 and CDR2 from the germline V gene are SGHTA and FQGNSA. CDR3 amino acids: CASSFGTGSAYF.

This CDR3 reads CASSQRLAVTDTQYF. Written as DNA, the CDR3 is TGTGCCAGCAGTCAACGTCTAGCGGTCACAGATACGCAGTATTTT. The J gene is TRBJ2-3, the V gene TRBV6-5, with TRBD2 identical over 7 bases. With 5 bases clipped from V and 2 bases from J, the junction kept 7 bases outside the gene matches. CDR1 is MNHEY and CDR2 is SVGAGI in the germline V gene. The CDR3 is made up of 15 amino acids.

The V call is TRBV27, the J call TRBJ2-5, with D possibly being TRBD1 or TRBD2 (5 bases each). Near its end, the DNA agrees better with TRBJ2-7, so the J call may be wrong. Germline V gene lookup returns CDR1 MNHEY and CDR2 SMNVEV (reference sequence). The CDR3 consists of 16 residues. The DNA of the CDR3 is TGTGCCAGCAGTCCCCGGACTCCTGGGACCTCCTACGAGCAGTACTTC. Translating it yields CASSPRTPGTSYEQYF.

A few counts support this clone. The V call is TRBV6-5, the J call TRBJ1-1; perhaps TRBD1 as D (6 bases). The CDR3 runs to 11 residues. V dropped 5 bases and J dropped 10 bases, with 11 bases sitting between them. Germline-derived CDR1 and CDR2 are MNHEY and SVGAGI. CDR3 DNA: TGTGCCAGCAGTAAGGGGGTGGGAGCTTTCTTT. Its translation is CASSKGVGAFF.

This sequence joins TRBV2 and TRBJ2-5, with TRBD1 matching over 7 bases. J lost 0 bases, V lost 4 bases, and 5 bases had no gene match. Germline V lookup: CDR1 SNHLY, CDR2 FYNNEI. The CDR3 contains 15 residues. The CDR3 region is CASSGGRGNQETQYF. The CDR3 coding sequence is TGTGCCAGCAGTGGTGGCAGGGGGAACCAAGAGACCCAGTACTTC. The full variable domain, in which reference TRBV2 and TRBJ2-5 provide the parts outside the CDR3, is EPEVTQTPSHQVTQMGQEVILRCVPISNHLYFYWYRQILGQKVEFLVSFYNNEISEKSEIFDDQFSVERPDGSNFTLKIRSTKLEDSAMYFCASSGGRGNQETQYFGPGTRLLVL.

This CDR3 reads CAISGPTGGPTYEQYF. CDR3 nucleotides: TGTGCCATCAGTGGGCCCACGGGAGGTCCCACCTACGAGCAGTACTTC. The chain couples TRBV10-3 to TRBJ2-7, with 7 bases identical to TRBD2. V lost 4 bases to trimming and J lost 2 bases; unmatched junction nucleotides: 11. Germline lookup yields CDR1 ENHRY and CDR2 SYGVKD. The CDR3 covers 16 residues.

As regards this clone: The identical CDR3 is also encoded by other nucleotide sequences in the sample. The genes are TRBV6-5 and TRBJ1-1; D is perhaps TRBD1 (6 bases). V lost 2 bases to trimming and J lost 0 bases, with 7 bases between them. Germline assignment: CDR1 MNHEY and CDR2 SVGAGI. The CDR3 runs 14 residues. The CDR3 protein is CASSYGGMNTEAFF. CDR3 sequence (DNA): TGTGCCAGCAGTTACGGGGGCATGAACACTGAAGCTTTCTTT.

Comment on this clone: In the same sample, other DNA sequences code for this CDR3. The gene calls are TRBV19 and TRBJ2-3; 8 bases map to TRBD1. The CDR3 has 14 residues. V trimming: 5 bases; J trimming: 3 bases; junction bases outside the gene matches: 4. Germline V lookup: CDR1 LNHDA, CDR2 SQIVND (reference sequence). In DNA, the CDR3 is TGTGCCAGTAGTTCCGGACAGGGAACAGATACGCAGTATTTT. Amino acid sequence: CASSSGQGTDTQYF. Full variable domain (rest looked up from reference TRBV19 and TRBJ2-3): DGGITQSPKYLFRKEGQNVTLSCEQNLNHDAMYWYRQDPGQGLRLIYYSQIVNDFQKGDIAEGYSVSREKKESFPLTVTSAQKNPTAFYLCASSSGQGTDTQYFGPGTRLTVL.